The 30 T cell receptor beta chains presented below share a single source sample, sequenced in a study of T-cell reconstitution after alpha-beta-depleted transplantation in children. Library preparation (for TCRbeta) was performed with unique molecular identifiers. TCRdb re-analysed the PCR reads in MiXCR, keeping a single row per CDR3 protein. Among around 490,000 distinct CDR3 sequences listed, roughly 10% were seen once. Specimen: PBMCs, mostly from graft donor cells, collected 180 days after TCRalphabeta/CD19-depleted stem cell transplant. These receptors were taken from a female patient between 2 and 10 years old who had a stem cell transplant for aplastic anemia, so the T cells may come from the graft donor.

This clonotype has more than one count but fewer than ten. The chain couples TRBV5-6 to TRBJ1-2, with unresolved D. Trimming took off 1 base at V and 5 bases at J, with 12 bases between the two ends. The CDR3 is made up of 14 amino acids. Germline-derived CDR1 and CDR2 are SGHDT and YYEEEE. The CDR3 region is CASSLQDFPYGYTF. The CDR3 nucleotides are TGTGCCAGCAGCTTGCAGGACTTTCCGTATGGCTACACCTTC.

This clonotype was observed a handful of times. The chain joins TRBV27 to TRBJ1-5; possibly TRBD1 for D (6 bases). Looked up from germline, CDR1 is MNHEY and CDR2 is SMNVEV (reference sequence). The V gene lost 2 bases and the J gene lost 6 bases, with 17 bases spanning the gap. The CDR3 loop spans 16 amino acids. Here the CDR3 DNA reads TGTGCCAGCAGTTTAGATCGGGACACCCGTTTTCAGCCCCAGCATTTT. Residues: CASSLDRDTRFQPQHF.

This chain uses TRBV28 with TRBJ2-5; D may be TRBD2 (6 bases). V was clipped by 6 bases and J by 5 bases, with 13 bases between them. Germline CDR1 MDHEN, CDR2 SYDVKM. There are 13 residues in the CDR3. The CDR3 spells CASRLQGGETQYF. CDR3 in DNA: TGTGCCAGCAGGCTTCAGGGAGGCGAGACCCAGTACTTC.

Only a few counts were recorded for this clonotype. The rearrangement links TRBV12-3 or TRBV12-4 to TRBJ1-2; D unclear. Trimming pared 2 bases from V and 4 bases from J, leaving 8 bases between. The CDR3 runs 13 residues. In DNA form, the CDR3 reads TGTGCCAGCAGTTTAAGGGTGGCCTATGGCTACACCTTC. Amino acids: CASSLRVAYGYTF.

The chain links TRBV20-1 to TRBJ2-4; 7 nucleotides align to TRBD2. The J segment lost 3 bases and the V segment lost 5 bases, leaving 7 bases of the junction unmatched. There are 14 residues in the CDR3. Germline CDR1 is DFQATT and CDR2 is SNEGSKA (reference sequence). The CDR3 here is CSAGGGWGKNIQYF. The CDR3 DNA reads as TGCAGTGCTGGGGGGGGGTGGGGCAAAAACATTCAGTACTTC.

The sample holds a few counts of this clonotype. The chain joins TRBV7-9 to TRBJ2-2; 10 nucleotides align to TRBD2. V lost 7 bases to trimming and J lost 6 bases; unmatched junction nucleotides: 14. The CDR3 contains 17 residues. CDR1 is SEHNR, CDR2 FQNEAQ, per germline (reference sequence). The CDR3 is CASISAALAGVAGELFF. CDR3 DNA sequence: TGTGCCAGCATCTCCGCTGCTCTAGCGGGAGTGGCCGGGGAGCTGTTTTTT.

This clonotype was observed a handful of times. The genes are TRBV9 and TRBJ2-1, with 15 bases identical to TRBD2. V dropped 6 bases and J dropped 7; count of bases not matched to a gene: 11. In germline, CDR1 is SGDLS, CDR2 YYNGEE. The CDR3 extends over 17 amino acids. The CDR3 reads CASTPGLAGGRGNEQFF. In DNA form, the CDR3 reads TGTGCCAGCACCCCGGGACTAGCGGGAGGCCGGGGGAATGAGCAGTTCTTC.

This clonotype turned up a few times. CDR3 coding DNA: TGTGCCAGCAACGGAAAGGGGGATTTAGCAGATACGCAGTATTTT. It yields the protein CASNGKGDLADTQYF. V and J are TRBV7-9 and TRBJ2-3; D is perhaps TRBD1 (6 bases). Germline CDR1 is SEHNR and CDR2 is FQNEAQ (reference sequence). The CDR3 has 15 residues. Trimming removed 7 bases from V and 4 bases from J, with 18 bases in between.

The V gene is TRBV10-3, the J gene TRBJ2-7, with 9 bases lining up with TRBD1. Germline V gene data show CDR1 as ENHRY and CDR2 as SYGVKD. After removal of 10 bases from V and 0 bases from J, the junction contained 10 bases not matched to a gene. The CDR3 loop spans 15 amino acids. The CDR3 loop reads CATRGGQGSSYEQYF. DNA of the CDR3: TGTGCCACAAGAGGAGGACAGGGGAGCTCCTACGAGCAGTACTTC.

The chain recombines TRBV9 with TRBJ1-6; 8 bases map to TRBD1. This CDR3 comprises 15 residues. CDR1 and CDR2 from the germline V gene are SGDLS and YYNGEE. V lost 4 bases, J lost 9 bases, and 9 bases stayed unmatched. CDR3 bases: TGTGCCAGCAGCCCCCAAGGACAGGGAACTTCACCCCTCCACTTT. This encodes CASSPQGQGTSPLHF.

The J gene is TRBJ2-1, the V gene TRBV19; 9 bases are a match to TRBD1. Germline CDR1 is LNHDA and CDR2 is SQIVND (reference sequence). The V gene end was trimmed by 3 bases and the J gene end by 3 bases; junction bases not matched to a gene: 3. The CDR3 covers 15 residues. DNA of the CDR3: TGTGCCAGTAGTATTGCGGACAGGGGCTACAATGAGCAGTTCTTC. It encodes CASSIADRGYNEQFF.

The genes are TRBV25-1 and TRBJ2-1; perhaps D is TRBD1 or TRBD2 (5 bases each). The CDR3 totals 15 residues. Germline V lookup: CDR1 MGHDK, CDR2 SYGVNS. The germline V and J ends were trimmed by 3 bases and 4 bases, with 13 bases remaining between them. CDR3 region: CASSDPGQIYNEQFF. The CDR3 DNA reads TGTGCCAGCAGTGACCCGGGGCAGATTTACAATGAGCAGTTCTTC.

The chain joins TRBV12-3 or TRBV12-4 to TRBJ2-3; weak D call: TRBD2 (5 bases). The CDR3 loop spans 20 amino acids. V was cut by 2 bases and J by 0 bases, with 24 bases left in between. The CDR3 is CASSLSRGSLPPSSTDTQYF. The CDR3, as DNA: TGTGCCAGCAGTTTAAGTCGGGGAAGCTTACCGCCCTCTAGCACAGATACGCAGTATTTT.

The chain uses TRBV29-1 and TRBJ2-7; D assignment may be TRBD1 or TRBD2 (5 bases each). V lost 6 bases and J lost 3, with 12 bases in between. Germline CDR1 and CDR2: SQVTM and ANQGSEA. The CDR3 runs 12 residues. This chain's CDR3 is CSVRGPRYEQYF. DNA of the CDR3: TGCAGCGTGAGGGGACCCCGCTACGAGCAGTACTTC.

This clonotype appeared many times. The chain employs TRBV15 and TRBJ2-7; D uncertain. The V gene's germline CDR1 is LNHNV and CDR2 YYDKDF (reference sequence). The V gene lost 3 bases and the J gene lost 2 bases, with 20 bases spanning the gap. CDR3 length equals 17 residues. DNA for the CDR3: TGTGCCACCAGCAGGACATCCGGATCGGGTTATCCCTACGAGCAGTACGTC. Its protein product is CATSRTSGSGYPYEQYV.

This clonotype was observed a handful of times. This sequence joins TRBV28 and TRBJ2-7; maybe TRBD2 (5 bases). The V end was cut by 3 bases, the J end by 6 bases, with 12 bases between. The CDR3 runs 13 residues. Germline values: CDR1 MDHEN, CDR2 SYDVKM. The CDR3 bases are TGTGCCAGCAGTTTCCAGACCCGGGGCGAGCAGTACGTC. Translation: CASSFQTRGEQYV.

V and J are TRBV20-1 and TRBJ2-1, with 8 bases fitting TRBD2. Germline values: CDR1 DFQATT, CDR2 SNEGSKA (reference sequence). The trim removed 2 bases at V and 3 bases at J, leaving 3 bases unmatched. CDR3 size: 14 residues. Here the CDR3 reads CSARSSGNYNEQFF. CDR3 DNA: TGCAGTGCTAGAAGTAGCGGGAACTACAATGAGCAGTTCTTC.

Many counts were recorded for this clonotype. This chain links TRBV7-9 with TRBJ2-5; no firm D call. The V gene lost 0 bases and the J gene lost 2 bases, with 4 bases spanning the gap. Germline values: CDR1 SEHNR, CDR2 FQNEAQ (reference sequence). The CDR3 contains 13 residues. Written as DNA, the CDR3 is TGTGCCAGCAGCTTAGCCCAGCAAGAGACCCAGTACTTC. Translation: CASSLAQQETQYF.

This clonotype was counted at least ten times. The chain has TRBV12-3 or TRBV12-4 and TRBJ2-1, with 7 bases identical to TRBD1. V lost 6 bases, J lost 1 base, and 9 bases stayed unmatched. This CDR3 is built from 16 residues. CDR3 sequence reads: CASSIGTVRSYNEQFF. The DNA of the CDR3 is TGTGCCAGCAGCATAGGGACAGTTAGATCCTACAATGAGCAGTTCTTC.

The sample holds a few counts of this clonotype. V usage is TRBV20-1 and J usage is TRBJ2-3, with D possibly TRBD2 on 5 matching bases. Germline V gene lookup returns CDR1 DFQATT and CDR2 SNEGSKA (reference sequence). The CDR3 has 11 residues. V lost 7 bases and J 8 bases, leaving 13 bases between the germline ends. The chain's CDR3 is CSVGLEGTQYF. DNA of the CDR3: TGCAGTGTCGGACTCGAGGGTACGCAGTATTTT.

This clonotype was observed at least ten times. V usage is TRBV7-2 and J usage is TRBJ2-1; D unclear. The CDR3 extends over 12 amino acids. Trimming pared 5 bases from V and 8 bases from J, leaving 10 bases between. Germline V gives CDR1 SGHTA, CDR2 FQGNSA. CDR3 in amino acids: CASSPWLDEQFF. CDR3 coding DNA: TGTGCCAGCAGCCCCTGGCTCGATGAGCAGTTCTTC.

This clonotype was observed a handful of times. The genes are TRBV4-2 and TRBJ2-7; 7 bases match TRBD1. CDR1 and CDR2 from the germline V gene are LGHNA and YNFKEQ. J was trimmed by 3 bases and V by 4 bases; bases with no gene match: 12. This CDR3 is 16 amino acids long. CDR3 sequence: CASSPRRGQWIYEQYF. The CDR3 DNA reads as TGTGCCAGCAGCCCACGCCGGGGACAGTGGATCTACGAGCAGTACTTC.

This clonotype was picked up many times. The J gene is TRBJ2-1, the V gene TRBV5-1; TRBD2 matches at 13 bases. Looked up from germline, CDR1 is SGHRS and CDR2 is YFSETQ. The CDR3 covers 16 residues. The J segment lost 6 bases and the V segment lost 4 bases, leaving 7 bases of the junction unmatched. CDR3 coding DNA: TGCGCCAGCAGCCCACTCGGACTAGCGGGAGTCAATGAGCAGTTCTTC. Translated: CASSPLGLAGVNEQFF.

This clonotype was seen more than once but under ten times. V gene TRBV5-1 combines with J gene TRBJ2-1; 8 nucleotides align to TRBD2. Germline-derived CDR1 and CDR2 are SGHRS and YFSETQ. Trimming at V came to 2 bases and at J to 8 bases, leaving 15 bases not matched to a gene. The CDR3 sequence is 17 residues long. The CDR3: CASSFPGSSGSVDEQFF. The CDR3 coding sequence is TGCGCCAGCAGCTTCCCGGGCTCCAGCGGGAGTGTCGATGAGCAGTTCTTC.

This clonotype showed up just a few times. The chain carries TRBV12-3 or TRBV12-4 and TRBJ1-4; 8 bases are shared with TRBD1. The length of the CDR3 is 15 residues. Trimming cost V 6 bases and J 8 bases; bases outside gene matches: 11. The CDR3 reads CASSPMDREEEKLFF. The CDR3 coding sequence is TGTGCCAGCAGCCCCATGGACAGGGAGGAAGAAAAACTGTTTTTT.

This clonotype was recorded a few times. The gene calls are TRBV4-1 and TRBJ2-3; D is ambiguous. This CDR3 has 17 amino acids. V lost 0 bases and J 2 bases, leaving 15 bases between the germline ends. Germline V lookup: CDR1 MGHRA, CDR2 YSYEKL. CDR3 in amino acids: CASSQEGWGRDTDTQYF. In DNA form, the CDR3 reads TGCGCCAGCAGCCAAGAGGGTTGGGGAAGGGACACAGATACGCAGTATTTT.

The chain employs TRBV18 and TRBJ2-3; D might be TRBD2 (5 bases). The CDR3 is 15 residues long. The V gene's germline CDR1 is KGHSH and CDR2 LQKENI. The V end was cut by 2 bases, the J end by 0 bases, with 9 bases between. For the CDR3, the DNA is TGTGCCAGCTCACCAAAGACTATCAGCACAGATACGCAGTATTTT. Its translation: CASSPKTISTDTQYF. Full variable domain (remainder filled in from reference TRBV18 and TRBJ2-3): NAGVMQNPRHLVRRRGQEARLRCSPMKGHSHVYWYRQLPEEGLKFMVYLQKENIIDESGMPKERFSAEFPKEGPSILRIQQVVRGDSAAYFCASSPKTISTDTQYFGPGTRLTVL.

This clonotype was seen a handful of times. V gene TRBV7-2 combines with J gene TRBJ1-1; TRBD1 agrees at 7 bases. CDR3 length equals 14 residues. Germline V CDR1 and CDR2: SGHTA, FQGNSA. The V segment lost 5 bases and the J segment 10 bases; nucleotides outside the gene matches: 13. CDR3 amino acids: CASSIRQGQSGAFF. The DNA for the CDR3 is TGTGCCAGCAGCATACGACAGGGCCAGTCCGGAGCTTTCTTT.

The chain is built from TRBV4-3 and TRBJ1-2, with D maybe TRBD1 (5 bases). V shed 4 bases and J shed 6 bases, with 15 bases lying between them. CDR1 and CDR2 (germline): LGHNA, YSLEER. This CDR3 has 14 residues. The CDR3 coding sequence is TGCGCCAGCAGCCCAATCGGGGCAGGGAATGGCTACACCTTC. This gives the protein CASSPIGAGNGYTF.

J is TRBJ2-7 and V is TRBV4-2; tentatively, D is TRBD2 (6 bases). This CDR3 is 16 amino acids long. V lost 3 bases to trimming and J lost 0 bases, with 15 bases between them. Germline lookup yields CDR1 LGHNA and CDR2 YNFKEQ. The CDR3 reads CASSQYLAKSSYEQYF. For the CDR3, the DNA is TGTGCCAGCAGCCAGTACCTAGCGAAGAGCTCCTACGAGCAGTACTTC.